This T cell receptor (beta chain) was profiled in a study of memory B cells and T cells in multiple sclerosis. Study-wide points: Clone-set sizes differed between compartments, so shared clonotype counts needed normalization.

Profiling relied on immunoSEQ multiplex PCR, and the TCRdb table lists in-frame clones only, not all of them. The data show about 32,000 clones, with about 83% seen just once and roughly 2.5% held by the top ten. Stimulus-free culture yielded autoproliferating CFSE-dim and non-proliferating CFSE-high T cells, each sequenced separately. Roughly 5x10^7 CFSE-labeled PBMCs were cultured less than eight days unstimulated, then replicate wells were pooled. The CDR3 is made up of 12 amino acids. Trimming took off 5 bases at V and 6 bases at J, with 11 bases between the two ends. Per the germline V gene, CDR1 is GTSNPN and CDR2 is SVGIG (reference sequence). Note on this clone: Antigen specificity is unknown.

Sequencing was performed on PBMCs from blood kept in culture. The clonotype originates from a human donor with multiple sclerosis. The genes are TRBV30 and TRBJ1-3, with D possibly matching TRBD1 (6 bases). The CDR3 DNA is TGTGCCTGGGAGGGGGGGGAAAACACCATATATTTT. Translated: CAWEGGENTIYF.